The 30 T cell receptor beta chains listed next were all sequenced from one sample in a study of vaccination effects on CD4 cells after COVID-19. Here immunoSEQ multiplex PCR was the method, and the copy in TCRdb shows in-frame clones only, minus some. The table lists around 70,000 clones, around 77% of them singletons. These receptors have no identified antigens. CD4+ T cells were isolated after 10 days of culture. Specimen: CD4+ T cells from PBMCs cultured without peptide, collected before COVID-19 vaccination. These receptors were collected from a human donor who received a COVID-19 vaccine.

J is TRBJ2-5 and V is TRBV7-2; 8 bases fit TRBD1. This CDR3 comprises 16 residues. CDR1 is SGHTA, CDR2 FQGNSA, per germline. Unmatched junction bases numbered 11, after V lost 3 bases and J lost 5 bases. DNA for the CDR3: TGTGCCAGCAGCTTGGCGGGACAGGCCAGGACGGAGACCCAGTACTTC. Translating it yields CASSLAGQARTETQYF. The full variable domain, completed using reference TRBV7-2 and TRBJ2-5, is GAGVSQSPSNKVTEKGKDVELRCDPISGHTALYWYRQSLGQGLEFLIYFQGNSAPDKSGLPSDRFSAERTGGSVSTLTIQRTQQEDSAVYLCASSLAGQARTETQYFGPGTRLLVL.

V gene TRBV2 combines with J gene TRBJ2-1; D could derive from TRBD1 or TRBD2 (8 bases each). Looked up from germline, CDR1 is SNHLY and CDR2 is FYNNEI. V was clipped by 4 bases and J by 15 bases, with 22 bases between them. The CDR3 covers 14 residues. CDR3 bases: TGTGCCAGCAGTGGACAGCGGGGGCCACAGGGGGTGTTCTTC. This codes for CASSGQRGPQGVFF.

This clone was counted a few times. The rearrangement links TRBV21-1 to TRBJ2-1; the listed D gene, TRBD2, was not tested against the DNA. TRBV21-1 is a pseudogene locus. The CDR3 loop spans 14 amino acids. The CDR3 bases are TGTGCCAGCAGCAAATTTCCCGGGAGGAATGAGCAGTTCTTC. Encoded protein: CASSKFPGRNEQFF.

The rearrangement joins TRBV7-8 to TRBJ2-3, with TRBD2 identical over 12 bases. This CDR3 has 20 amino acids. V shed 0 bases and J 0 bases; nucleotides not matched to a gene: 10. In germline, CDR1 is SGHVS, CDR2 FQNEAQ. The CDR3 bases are TGTGCCAGCAGCTTAGCGAGATGGGCTAGCGGGGGGGCTAGCACAGATACGCAGTATTTT. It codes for CASSLARWASGGASTDTQYF.

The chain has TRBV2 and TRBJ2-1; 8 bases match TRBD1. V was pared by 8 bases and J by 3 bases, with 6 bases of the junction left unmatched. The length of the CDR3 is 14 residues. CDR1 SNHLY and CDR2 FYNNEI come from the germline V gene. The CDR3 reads CASQGQAHYNEQFF. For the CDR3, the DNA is TGTGCCAGCCAGGGACAGGCTCACTACAATGAGCAGTTCTTC.

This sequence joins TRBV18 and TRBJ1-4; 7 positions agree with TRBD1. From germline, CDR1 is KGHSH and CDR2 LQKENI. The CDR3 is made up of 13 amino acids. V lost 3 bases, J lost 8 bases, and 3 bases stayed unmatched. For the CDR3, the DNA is TGTGCCAGCTCACCGGGACAGAGGGAAAAACTGTTTTTT. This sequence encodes CASSPGQREKLFF.

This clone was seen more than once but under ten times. The CDR3 protein is CASREDRGSNQPQHF. The CDR3 DNA reads as TGTGCCAGTAGGGAGGACAGGGGTAGCAATCAGCCCCAGCATTTT. The rearrangement joins TRBV19 to TRBJ1-5, with 9 positions matching TRBD1. Unmatched junction bases numbered 3, after V lost 6 bases and J lost 0 bases. CDR3 size: 15 residues. Germline loops: CDR1 LNHDA, CDR2 SQIVND (reference sequence).

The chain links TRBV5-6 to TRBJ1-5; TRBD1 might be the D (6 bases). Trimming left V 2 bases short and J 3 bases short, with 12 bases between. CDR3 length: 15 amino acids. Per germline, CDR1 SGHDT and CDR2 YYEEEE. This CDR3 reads CASSLGGLANQPQHF. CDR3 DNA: TGTGCCAGCAGCTTAGGGGGGTTGGCCAATCAGCCCCAGCATTTT.

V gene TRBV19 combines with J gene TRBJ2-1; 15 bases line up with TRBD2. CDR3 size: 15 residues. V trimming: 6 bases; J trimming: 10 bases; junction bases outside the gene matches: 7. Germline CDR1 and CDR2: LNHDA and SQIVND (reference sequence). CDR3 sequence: CASRGGTSGGSEQFF. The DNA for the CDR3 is TGTGCCAGTAGAGGCGGGACTAGCGGGGGGTCCGAGCAGTTCTTC.

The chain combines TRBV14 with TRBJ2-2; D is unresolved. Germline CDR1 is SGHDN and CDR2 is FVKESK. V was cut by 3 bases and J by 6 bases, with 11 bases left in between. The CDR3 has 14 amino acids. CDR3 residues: CASSQYLDSGELFF. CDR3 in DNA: TGTGCCAGCAGCCAGTACCTAGATTCCGGGGAGCTGTTTTTT.

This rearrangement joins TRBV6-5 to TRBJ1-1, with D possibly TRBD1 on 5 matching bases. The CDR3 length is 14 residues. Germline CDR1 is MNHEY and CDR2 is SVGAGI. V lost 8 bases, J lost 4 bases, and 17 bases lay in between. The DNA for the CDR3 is TGTGCCAGCGTGGTGGGGCCTCCGAGCACTGAAGCTTTCTTT. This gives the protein CASVVGPPSTEAFF.

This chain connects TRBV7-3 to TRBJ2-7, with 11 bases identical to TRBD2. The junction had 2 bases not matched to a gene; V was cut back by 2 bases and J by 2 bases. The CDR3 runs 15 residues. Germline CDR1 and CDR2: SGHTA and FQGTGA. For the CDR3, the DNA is TGTGCCAGCAGCTTACCGACTAGCGGGGCCTACGAGCAGTACGTC. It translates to CASSLPTSGAYEQYV.

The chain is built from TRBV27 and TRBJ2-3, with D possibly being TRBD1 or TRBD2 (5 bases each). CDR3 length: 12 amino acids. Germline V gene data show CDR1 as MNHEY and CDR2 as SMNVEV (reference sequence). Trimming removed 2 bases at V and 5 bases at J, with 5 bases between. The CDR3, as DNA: TGTGCCAGCAGTTTAGGGGGAGATACGCAGTATTTT. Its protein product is CASSLGGDTQYF.

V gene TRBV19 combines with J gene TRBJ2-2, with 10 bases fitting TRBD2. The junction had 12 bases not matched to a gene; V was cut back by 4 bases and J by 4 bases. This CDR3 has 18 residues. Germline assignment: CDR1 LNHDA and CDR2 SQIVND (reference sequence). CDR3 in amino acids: CASSKQGSGGGGTGELFF. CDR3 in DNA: TGTGCCAGTAGTAAACAGGGAAGCGGGGGGGGAGGCACCGGGGAGCTGTTTTTT.

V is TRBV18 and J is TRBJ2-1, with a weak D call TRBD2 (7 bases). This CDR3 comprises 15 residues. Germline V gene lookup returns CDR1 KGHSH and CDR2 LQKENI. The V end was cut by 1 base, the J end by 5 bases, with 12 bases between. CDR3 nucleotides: TGTGCCAGCTCACCACGCAGCGGGGACAACAATGAGCAGTTCTTC. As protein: CASSPRSGDNNEQFF.

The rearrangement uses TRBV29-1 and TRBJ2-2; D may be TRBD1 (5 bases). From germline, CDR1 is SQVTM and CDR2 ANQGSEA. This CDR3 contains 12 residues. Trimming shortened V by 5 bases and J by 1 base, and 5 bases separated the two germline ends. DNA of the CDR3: TGCAGCGTTCAGGGGAACACCGGGGAGCTGTTTTTT. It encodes CSVQGNTGELFF.

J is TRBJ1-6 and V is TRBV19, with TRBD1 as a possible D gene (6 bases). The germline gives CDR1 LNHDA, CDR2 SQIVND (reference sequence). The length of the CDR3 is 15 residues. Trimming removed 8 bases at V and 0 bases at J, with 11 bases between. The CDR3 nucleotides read TGTGCCAGTGGACAGCTGAGCTCCTATAATTCACCCCTCCACTTT. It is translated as CASGQLSSYNSPLHF.

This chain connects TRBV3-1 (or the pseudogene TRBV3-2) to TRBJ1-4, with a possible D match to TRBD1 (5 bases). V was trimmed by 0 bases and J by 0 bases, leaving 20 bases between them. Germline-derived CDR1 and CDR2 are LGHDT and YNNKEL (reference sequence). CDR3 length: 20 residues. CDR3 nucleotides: TGTGCCAGCAGCCAAGATCGGCGGGGACCCAGAATCGCAACTAATGAAAAACTGTTTTTT. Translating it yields CASSQDRRGPRIATNEKLFF.

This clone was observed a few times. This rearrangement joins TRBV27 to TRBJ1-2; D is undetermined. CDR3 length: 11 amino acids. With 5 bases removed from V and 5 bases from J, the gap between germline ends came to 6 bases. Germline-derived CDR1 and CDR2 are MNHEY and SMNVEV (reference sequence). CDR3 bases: TGTGCCAGCAGTGGTACATATGGCTACACCTTC. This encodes CASSGTYGYTF.

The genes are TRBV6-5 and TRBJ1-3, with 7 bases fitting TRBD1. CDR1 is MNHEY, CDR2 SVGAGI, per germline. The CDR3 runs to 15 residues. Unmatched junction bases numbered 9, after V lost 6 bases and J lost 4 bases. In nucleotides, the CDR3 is TGTGCCAGCAGCCGCCTGACAGGGTCCGGAAACACCATATATTTT. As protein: CASSRLTGSGNTIYF.

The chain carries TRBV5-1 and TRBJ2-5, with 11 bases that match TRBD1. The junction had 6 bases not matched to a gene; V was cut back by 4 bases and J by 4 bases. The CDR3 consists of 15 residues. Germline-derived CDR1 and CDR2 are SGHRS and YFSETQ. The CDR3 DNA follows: TGCGCCAGCAGCAGCGGACAGGGGGCTCGAGAGACCCAGTACTTC. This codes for CASSSGQGARETQYF.

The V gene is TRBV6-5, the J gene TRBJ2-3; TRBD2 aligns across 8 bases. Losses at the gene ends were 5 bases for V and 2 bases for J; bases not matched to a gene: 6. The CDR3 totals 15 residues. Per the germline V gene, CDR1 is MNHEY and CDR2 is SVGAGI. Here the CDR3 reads CASSRRRGVTDTQYF. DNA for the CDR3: TGTGCCAGCAGTAGACGGCGGGGGGTCACAGATACGCAGTATTTT.

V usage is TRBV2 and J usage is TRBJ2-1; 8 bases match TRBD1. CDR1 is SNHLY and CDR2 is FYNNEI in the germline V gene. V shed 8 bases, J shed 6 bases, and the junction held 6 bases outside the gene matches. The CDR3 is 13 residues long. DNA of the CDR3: TGTGCCAGCCACGGACAGGGTATCAATGAGCAGTTCTTC. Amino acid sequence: CASHGQGINEQFF.

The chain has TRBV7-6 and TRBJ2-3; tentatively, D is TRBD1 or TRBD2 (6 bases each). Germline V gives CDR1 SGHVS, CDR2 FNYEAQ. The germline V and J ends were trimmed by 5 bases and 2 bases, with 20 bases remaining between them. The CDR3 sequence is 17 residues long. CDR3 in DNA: TGTGCCAGCAGCCCTAAAGGGGGAGGAGGTTACACAGATACGCAGTATTTT. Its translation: CASSPKGGGGYTDTQYF.

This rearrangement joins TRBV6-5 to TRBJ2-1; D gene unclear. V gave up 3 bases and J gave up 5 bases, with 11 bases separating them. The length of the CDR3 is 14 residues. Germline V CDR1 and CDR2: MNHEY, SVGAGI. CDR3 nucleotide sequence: TGTGCCAGCAGTTATCTGGGCTCAAACAATGAGCAGTTCTTC. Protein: CASSYLGSNNEQFF.

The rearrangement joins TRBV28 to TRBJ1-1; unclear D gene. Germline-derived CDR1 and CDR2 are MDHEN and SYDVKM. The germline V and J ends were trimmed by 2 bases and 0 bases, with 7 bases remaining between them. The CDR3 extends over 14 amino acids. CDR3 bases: TGTGCCAGCAGTTTAGTTAGCCTGAACACTGAAGCTTTCTTT. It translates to CASSLVSLNTEAFF.

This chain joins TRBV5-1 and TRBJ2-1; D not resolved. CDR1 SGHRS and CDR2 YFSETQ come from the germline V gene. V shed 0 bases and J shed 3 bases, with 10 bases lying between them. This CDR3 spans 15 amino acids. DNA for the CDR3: TGCGCCAGCAGCTTGGTTAGAACAGTCTACAATGAGCAGTTCTTC. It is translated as CASSLVRTVYNEQFF.

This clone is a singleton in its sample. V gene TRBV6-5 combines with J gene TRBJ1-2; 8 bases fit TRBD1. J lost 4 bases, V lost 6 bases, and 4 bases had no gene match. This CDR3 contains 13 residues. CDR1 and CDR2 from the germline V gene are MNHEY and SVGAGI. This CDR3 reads CASSATGGYGYTF. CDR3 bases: TGTGCCAGCAGCGCCACAGGGGGCTATGGCTACACCTTC.

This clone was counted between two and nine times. The CDR3 region is CASSLALEYNEQFF. The CDR3 DNA follows: TGCGCCAGCAGCTTGGCCCTCGAATACAATGAGCAGTTCTTC. This chain uses TRBV5-1 with TRBJ2-1; D gene ambiguous. Deletions cut 0 bases from V and 4 bases from J, with 8 bases between. This CDR3 spans 14 amino acids. Germline CDR1 reads SGHRS; CDR2 reads YFSETQ.

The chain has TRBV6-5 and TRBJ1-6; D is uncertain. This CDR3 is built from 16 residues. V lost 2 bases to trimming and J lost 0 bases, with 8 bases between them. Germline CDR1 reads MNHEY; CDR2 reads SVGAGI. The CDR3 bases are TGTGCCAGCAGTTACGCTGATAACTCCTATAATTCACCCCTCCACTTT. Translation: CASSYADNSYNSPLHF.